Presented here are 11 T cell receptor beta chains from one specimen sequenced in a study of T cells in tuberculosis. Clones were sequenced by immunoSEQ multiplex PCR, and TCRdb holds only the in-frame ones, with some missing. The sample lists 25,000 to 30,000 clones; over 85% were seen once. Sequenced sample: PBMCs. These receptors were collected from a donor aged 10-35 years with latent tuberculosis or without tuberculosis infection.

The chain has TRBV5-4 and TRBJ1-2, with D unresolved. CDR1 is SGHNT and CDR2 is YYREEE in the germline V gene (reference sequence). Deletions cut 0 bases from V and 0 bases from J, with 6 bases between. The CDR3 contains 14 residues. The CDR3 protein is CASSLGDSNYGYTF. CDR3 DNA sequence: TGTGCCAGCAGCTTGGGAGACTCTAACTATGGCTACACCTTC.

This sequence joins TRBV7-9 and TRBJ2-1; D may be TRBD2 (5 bases). Germline V lookup: CDR1 SEHNR, CDR2 FQNEAQ (reference sequence). Trimming pared 1 base from V and 0 bases from J, leaving 10 bases between. The CDR3 is made up of 16 amino acids. CDR3 amino acids: CASSLVVARSYNEQFF. CDR3 DNA sequence: TGTGCCAGCAGCTTAGTCGTAGCGCGCTCCTACAATGAGCAGTTCTTC. The entire variable domain, with the rest obtained from reference TRBV7-9 and TRBJ2-1, is as follows: DTGVSQNPRHKITKRGQNVTFRCDPISEHNRLYWYRQTLGQGPEFLTYFQNEAQLEKSRLLSDRFSAERPKGSFSTLEIQRTEQGDSAMYLCASSLVVARSYNEQFFGPGTRLTVL.

The chain employs TRBV25-1 and TRBJ1-4, with D perhaps matching TRBD1 (5 bases). Germline loops: CDR1 MGHDK, CDR2 SYGVNS. The CDR3 spans 13 residues. V lost 4 bases to trimming and J lost 6 bases, with 9 bases between them. In DNA form, the CDR3 reads TGTGCCAGCAGTGGTCAGACAGATGAAAAACTGTTTTTT. It is translated as CASSGQTDEKLFF.

This chain uses TRBV9 with TRBJ1-6; D remains ambiguous. V lost 4 bases and J lost 7, with 12 bases in between. The CDR3 sequence is 14 residues long. In germline, CDR1 is SGDLS, CDR2 YYNGEE. The CDR3 bases are TGTGCCAGCAGCTCAGTAGAGGGAAATTCACCCCTCCACTTT. Protein: CASSSVEGNSPLHF.

The chain joins TRBV6-6 to TRBJ1-6; D unresolved. Germline V gene data show CDR1 as MNHNY and CDR2 as SVGAGI (reference sequence). V gave up 3 bases and J gave up 9 bases, with 9 bases separating them. This CDR3 has 13 amino acids. The chain's CDR3 is CASSYSVGSPLHF. CDR3 nucleotide sequence: TGTGCCAGCAGTTATTCGGTTGGTTCACCCCTCCACTTT.

The chain uses TRBV2 and TRBJ2-1; a weak D match, TRBD1 (6 bases). Trimming stripped 3 bases from V and 0 bases from J, with 12 bases between. This CDR3 spans 16 amino acids. CDR1 SNHLY and CDR2 FYNNEI come from the germline V gene. The CDR3 DNA reads TGTGCCAGCAGTGATAAGAGGGGGAGCTCCTACAATGAGCAGTTCTTC. It specifies CASSDKRGSSYNEQFF.

The rearrangement uses TRBV6-4 and TRBJ2-3, with 7 bases lining up with TRBD2. Germline CDR1 MRHNA, CDR2 SNTAGT. Germline trimming cut 2 bases from V and 1 base from J; bases unmatched to any gene: 3. CDR3 length: 15 residues. The CDR3 here is CASSDRAGGTDTQYF. The CDR3 region has the DNA TGTGCCAGCAGTGACAGGGCGGGAGGCACAGATACGCAGTATTTT.

The chain combines TRBV15 with TRBJ2-6; tentative D call: TRBD1 (6 bases). The CDR3 totals 17 residues. Germline lookup yields CDR1 LNHNV and CDR2 YYDKDF (reference sequence). V shed 3 bases and J shed 2 bases, with 14 bases lying between them. The CDR3 DNA reads TGTGCCACCAGCAGTCCCTTTACAGGGACTGGGGCCAACGTCCTGACTTTC. It is translated as CATSSPFTGTGANVLTF.

V gene TRBV28 combines with J gene TRBJ1-5; no clear D. Trimming cost V 5 bases and J 3 bases, with 17 bases left between them. Germline CDR1 and CDR2: MDHEN and SYDVKM. The CDR3 is made up of 16 amino acids. The CDR3 loop reads CASSAPNRLVNQPQHF. The CDR3 DNA follows: TGTGCCAGCAGTGCTCCTAACCGTCTCGTCAATCAGCCCCAGCATTTT.

This chain links TRBV28 with TRBJ1-5, with D possibly TRBD1 on 6 matching bases. The CDR3 runs to 13 residues. Germline assignment: CDR1 MDHEN and CDR2 SYDVKM. The V end was cut by 7 bases, the J end by 4 bases, with 11 bases between. In nucleotides, the CDR3 is TGTGCCAGCAAGGGGGGGCTTAATCAGCCCCAGCATTTT. Amino acids: CASKGGLNQPQHF.

With respect to this clone: A read error may account for a junction end that differs from germline. The rearrangement links TRBV6-1 to TRBJ2-7; 7 bases are shared with TRBD1. Germline V gene data show CDR1 as MNHNS and CDR2 as SASEGT. The CDR3 loop spans 15 amino acids. The CDR3 coding sequence is TGTGCCAGCAGTGAAAGGGGGCAGGGGTCCTACGGGCAGTACTTC. The encoded protein is CASSERGQGSYGQYF.